This T cell receptor (beta chain) was recorded in a study of blood T cell repertoires in COVID-19. Per the study methods: Amplification from reference gene primers served as the basis for estimated nucleated cell counts. Clones were read by immunoSEQ multiplex PCR, and TCRdb kept only the in-frame ones, dropping some. The V and J calls and the clone size are those of that table, but D and trimming were determined from the DNA. The profile shows roughly 250,000 clones, more than 85% of them singletons. Germline V gene lookup returns CDR1 MDHEN and CDR2 SYDVKM. Trimming shortened V by 6 bases and J by 4 bases, and 15 bases separated the two germline ends. There are 15 residues in the CDR3. The study recruited people aged about 18 to 90 years across 20 to 30 US areas. Self-reported history from a screening survey and questionnaire set each donor's cohort.

Source material: PBMCs or T cells enriched from blood (not recorded which). The rearrangement uses TRBV28 and TRBJ2-2, with D tentatively TRBD2 (5 bases). The TCR was taken from a woman in her 50s who had recovered from COVID-19. The CDR3, as DNA: TGTGCCAGCAGCGAACGAGGGCGGTTCACCGGGGAGCTGTTTTTT. It translates to CASSERGRFTGELFF.